The entry below gives a single TCR beta chain sequence along with its context. These data come from a study of T-cell reconstitution after alpha-beta-depleted transplantation in children. Germline lookup yields CDR1 MNHEY and CDR2 SVGAGI. With 6 bases removed from V and 9 bases from J, the gap between germline ends came to 14 bases. CDR3 length: 12 residues. Using unique molecular identifiers, the investigators prepared the TCRbeta library. Via MiXCR, TCRdb re-called the PCR reads, giving one row per CDR3 protein. The table has under 450,000 distinct CDR3 sequences, 13% seen once. The source material was PBMCs, sampled from the stem cell graft. The sequence was obtained from a human donor who donated a stem cell graft to a child with Fanconi anemia. The V call is TRBV6-5, the J call TRBJ2-5; the D gene is possibly TRBD2 (5 bases). The CDR3 protein is CASSHQSGAQYF. The CDR3, as DNA: TGTGCCAGCAGCCACCAATCCGGGGCCCAGTACTTC.